The 25 T cell receptor beta chains below were found in one sample sequenced in a study of shared clonotypes between healthy human individuals. Naivety among CD8 cells was defined by CD45RO negativity and positive CCR7 selection, thereby excluding terminally differentiated effector memory CD45RA+ cells. Some clones are missing from TCRdb's copy, which holds only in-frame ones; the method was immunoSEQ multiplex PCR. This table holds some 800,000 clones, 85% to 95% found once. What was sequenced was naive CD8+ T cells sorted from blood. Source of these receptors: a man under 40 in good health.

The chain joins TRBV7-2 to TRBJ2-6; no clear D. The CDR3 contains 14 residues. Germline V gene data show CDR1 as SGHTA and CDR2 as FQGNSA. Trimming shortened V by 4 bases and J by 0 bases, and 4 bases separated the two germline ends. Here the CDR3 reads CASSSISGANVLTF. The CDR3 nucleotides read TGTGCCAGCAGCTCAATCTCTGGGGCCAACGTCCTGACTTTC.

This sequence joins TRBV5-4 and TRBJ2-7; D call uncertain. Germline loops: CDR1 SGHNT, CDR2 YYREEE (reference sequence). The CDR3 is made up of 15 amino acids. The germline V and J ends were trimmed by 4 bases and 3 bases, with 17 bases remaining between them. The DNA for the CDR3 is TGTGCCAGCAGCCGCCTGCTGGCGGACCACTACGAGCAGTACTTC. This encodes CASSRLLADHYEQYF.

V gene TRBV7-9 combines with J gene TRBJ2-1, with D perhaps being TRBD1 or TRBD2 (5 bases each). The CDR3 loop spans 15 amino acids. Germline V gene data show CDR1 as SEHNR and CDR2 as FQNEAQ (reference sequence). Deletions cut 5 bases from V and 5 bases from J, with 16 bases between. CDR3 residues: CASSPPTGPNNEQFF. The CDR3, as DNA: TGTGCCAGCAGCCCCCCCACGGGACCGAACAATGAGCAGTTCTTC. Full variable domain (remainder filled in from reference TRBV7-9 and TRBJ2-1): DTGVSQNPRHKITKRGQNVTFRCDPISEHNRLYWYRQTLGQGPEFLTYFQNEAQLEKSRLLSDRFSAERPKGSFSTLEIQRTEQGDSAMYLCASSPPTGPNNEQFFGPGTRLTVL.

This clone was seen at least ten times. This rearrangement joins TRBV2 to TRBJ2-7; no definite D call. Germline CDR1 and CDR2: SNHLY and FYNNEI. Trimming removed 10 bases from V and 3 bases from J, with 19 bases in between. This CDR3 comprises 14 residues. The CDR3 loop reads CAINPTGSHYEQYF. The CDR3 DNA follows: TGTGCCATCAATCCCACGGGCAGCCACTACGAGCAGTACTTC.

There are a few counts of this clone. V is TRBV7-2 and J is TRBJ2-7; 8 bases map to TRBD2. Germline CDR1 reads SGHTA; CDR2 reads FQGNSA. The CDR3 consists of 13 residues. With V trimmed by 6 bases and J by 4 bases, 5 bases remained unmatched. The CDR3 nucleotides are TGTGCCAGCAGAGATACTAGCGGATACGAGCAGTACTTC. It codes for CASRDTSGYEQYF.

This chain uses TRBV28 with TRBJ1-2; perhaps TRBD1 as D (6 bases). Trimming left V 3 bases short and J 2 bases short, with 16 bases between. CDR3 length equals 16 residues. Germline V gene sequence: CDR1 MDHEN, CDR2 SYDVKM. Written as DNA, the CDR3 is TGTGCCAGCAGTTTGACGGGATCAGGGGAGAACTATGGCTACACCTTC. Translated, it gives CASSLTGSGENYGYTF.

The rearrangement joins TRBV7-9 to TRBJ2-7, with D hard to call. The CDR3 has 15 residues. Germline V lookup: CDR1 SEHNR, CDR2 FQNEAQ (reference sequence). V lost 1 base and J 3 bases, leaving 13 bases between the germline ends. CDR3 nucleotides: TGTGCCAGCAGCTTAGTACCGCGAGCGAGCTACGAGCAGTACTTC. Amino acids: CASSLVPRASYEQYF.

This rearrangement joins TRBV28 to TRBJ1-5; 8 bases are shared with TRBD1. The V gene's germline CDR1 is MDHEN and CDR2 SYDVKM. CDR3 size: 14 residues. J lost 4 bases, V lost 3 bases, and 2 bases had no gene match. In nucleotides, the CDR3 is TGTGCCAGCAGTTTCAACAGGGGGAATCAGCCCCAGCATTTT. Amino acid sequence: CASSFNRGNQPQHF. Full variable domain (remainder filled in from reference TRBV28 and TRBJ1-5): DVKVTQSSRYLVKRTGEKVFLECVQDMDHENMFWYRQDPGLGLRLIYFSYDVKMKEKGDIPEGYSVSREKKERFSLILESASTNQTSMYLCASSFNRGNQPQHFGDGTRLSIL.

The genes are TRBV28 and TRBJ1-4; TRBD1 agrees at 9 bases. The CDR3 has 14 amino acids. V lost 6 bases and J lost 8; bases outside the gene matches: 7. The germline gives CDR1 MDHEN, CDR2 SYDVKM. The CDR3 DNA sequence: TGTGCCAGCAGGGGACAGGGAACGTGGGAAAAACTGTTTTTT. This sequence encodes CASRGQGTWEKLFF.

The chain combines TRBV4-1 with TRBJ2-7; 7 bases agree with TRBD1. V lost 2 bases and J lost 7; bases outside the gene matches: 11. From germline, CDR1 is MGHRA and CDR2 YSYEKL. This CDR3 has 15 amino acids. CDR3 in DNA: TGCGCCAGCAGCCAACGGGACAGCCCTGTCTTGGAGCAGTACTTC. Its translation is CASSQRDSPVLEQYF.

The rearrangement uses TRBV10-1 and TRBJ2-2, with D possibly being TRBD1 (6 bases). CDR3 length equals 15 residues. Trimming took 3 bases from V and 6 from J, leaving 14 bases between them. CDR1 WNHNN and CDR2 SYGVQD come from the germline V gene (reference sequence). This CDR3 is CASSDTDSWAGELFF. In DNA form, the CDR3 reads TGCGCCAGCAGTGATACGGACAGTTGGGCCGGGGAGCTGTTTTTT.

V gene TRBV6-6 combines with J gene TRBJ1-5; tentative D call: TRBD1 (5 bases). CDR3 length: 13 residues. V lost 5 bases and J 6 bases, leaving 11 bases between the germline ends. From germline, CDR1 is MNHNY and CDR2 SVGAGI (reference sequence). The CDR3 nucleotides are TGTGCCAGCAGTCCCCGAGGGGTTCAGCCCCAGCATTTT. Residues: CASSPRGVQPQHF.

As to this clone: The limits of the CDR3 on the DNA are not certain, so only TCRdb's listed CDR3 is given. The rearrangement links TRBV1 to TRBJ2-1; the table assigns TRBD2, which was not confirmed against the DNA. TRBV1 is recorded as a pseudogene. 20 amino acids form the CDR3, both terminal residues included. The CDR3 loop reads CTSRPFGGGSLSSSYNEQFF.

Remarks on this clone: The same CDR3 also results from other DNA sequences found in this sample. This chain links TRBV27 with TRBJ2-7, with D perhaps assigned TRBD1 or TRBD2 (5 bases each). Germline CDR1 reads MNHEY; CDR2 reads SMNVEV (reference sequence). V lost 3 bases and J 5 bases, leaving 11 bases between the germline ends. CDR3 size: 13 residues. The CDR3 bases are TGTGCCAGCAGTTTGGGGCGGGCAGACGAGCAGTACTTC. Translating gives CASSLGRADEQYF.

A few counts support this clone. CDR3 bases: TGTGCCAGCAGTGGCCGGGACAGGGGTCAAAAACTGTTTTTT. Translation gives CASSGRDRGQKLFF. The chain links TRBV2 to TRBJ1-4, with 10 bases fitting TRBD1. Looked up from germline, CDR1 is SNHLY and CDR2 is FYNNEI. With 4 bases clipped from V and 9 bases from J, the junction kept 5 bases outside the gene matches. The CDR3 is 14 residues long. Using reference TRBV2 and TRBJ1-4 for the parts outside the CDR3, the full variable domain is EPEVTQTPSHQVTQMGQEVILRCVPISNHLYFYWYRQILGQKVEFLVSFYNNEISEKSEIFDDQFSVERPDGSNFTLKIRSTKLEDSAMYFCASSGRDRGQKLFFGSGTQLSVL.

This clone was recorded only once. The CDR3 bases are TGCAGCGGGCGGACTAGCGGGATTTTCAATGAGCAGTTCTTC. Protein: CSGRTSGIFNEQFF. V and J are TRBV29-1 and TRBJ2-1, with 12 bases fitting TRBD2. Looked up from germline, CDR1 is SQVTM and CDR2 is ANQGSEA. There are 14 residues in the CDR3. The trim removed 7 bases at V and 6 bases at J, leaving 7 bases unmatched.

The genes are TRBV15 and TRBJ1-1, with D unresolved. CDR1 LNHNV and CDR2 YYDKDF come from the germline V gene (reference sequence). The CDR3 has 16 amino acids. V lost 0 bases, J lost 7 bases, and 18 bases lay in between. CDR3 nucleotides: TGTGCCACCAGCAGAGATGCTCGGGCAGGAAAGCATGAAGCTTTCTTT. Its protein is CATSRDARAGKHEAFF.

The chain links TRBV19 to TRBJ2-7; 7 bases fit TRBD2. Unmatched junction bases numbered 2, after V lost 3 bases and J lost 0 bases. Germline V lookup: CDR1 LNHDA, CDR2 SQIVND (reference sequence). This CDR3 contains 14 residues. As DNA, the CDR3 is TGTGCCAGTAGTATGGGGGGGTACTCCTACGAGCAGTACTTC. Translation: CASSMGGYSYEQYF.

This clone was seen once. J is TRBJ2-1 and V is TRBV5-4, with TRBD2 matching over 9 bases. There are 15 residues in the CDR3. The V gene's germline CDR1 is SGHNT and CDR2 YYREEE (reference sequence). The V gene end was trimmed by 3 bases and the J gene end by 2 bases; junction bases not matched to a gene: 3. The CDR3, as DNA: TGTGCCAGCAGCTCGACTAGCGGCACCTACAATGAGCAGTTCTTC. Its translation is CASSSTSGTYNEQFF.

This chain links TRBV18 with TRBJ2-7; 7 bases agree with TRBD2. Unmatched junction bases numbered 5, after V lost 2 bases and J lost 4 bases. The CDR3 loop spans 14 amino acids. From germline, CDR1 is KGHSH and CDR2 LQKENI. This CDR3 reads CASSPGGGPYEQYF. The CDR3 DNA is TGTGCCAGCTCACCAGGGGGAGGGCCTTACGAGCAGTACTTC.

This rearrangement joins TRBV28 to TRBJ2-1; TRBD2 matches 7 bases. This CDR3 spans 14 amino acids. The V gene end was trimmed by 2 bases and the J gene end by 6 bases; junction bases not matched to a gene: 4. CDR1 is MDHEN, CDR2 SYDVKM, per germline. DNA of the CDR3: TGTGCCAGCAGTTTACCCCTAGCGGCCAATGAGCAGTTCTTC. Protein product: CASSLPLAANEQFF. The variable domain in full, completed from reference TRBV28 and TRBJ2-1, reads DVKVTQSSRYLVKRTGEKVFLECVQDMDHENMFWYRQDPGLGLRLIYFSYDVKMKEKGDIPEGYSVSREKKERFSLILESASTNQTSMYLCASSLPLAANEQFFGPGTRLTVL.

CDR3 sequence reads: CASSEVDSYEQYF. CDR3 bases: TGTGCCAGCAGTGAAGTAGACTCCTACGAGCAGTACTTC. The chain is built from TRBV6-1 and TRBJ2-7; D gene ambiguous. Between the trimmed V and J ends, which lost 1 base and 0 bases, there was a span of 4 bases. This CDR3 has 13 amino acids. CDR1 and CDR2 (germline): MNHNS, SASEGT.

The rearrangement links TRBV15 to TRBJ2-1; 13 positions agree with TRBD2. The length of the CDR3 is 16 residues. V shed 4 bases and J 7 bases; nucleotides not matched to a gene: 7. Germline CDR1 LNHNV, CDR2 YYDKDF (reference sequence). The DNA of the CDR3 is TGTGCCACCAGCACAGGGACTAGCGGGAAGGGAAATGAGCAGTTCTTC. Translated: CATSTGTSGKGNEQFF. Drawing the rest from reference TRBV15 and TRBJ2-1, the complete variable domain is DAMVIQNPRYQVTQFGKPVTLSCSQTLNHNVMYWYQQKSSQAPKLLFHYYDKDFNNEADTPDNFQSRRPNTSFCFLDIRSPGLGDTAMYLCATSTGTSGKGNEQFFGPGTRLTVL.

The chain has TRBV12-5 and TRBJ2-7, with 12 bases aligning to TRBD2. Looked up from germline, CDR1 is LGHNT and CDR2 is FRNRAP. V gave up 7 bases and J gave up 1 base; unmatched junction bases: 11. The CDR3 runs to 17 residues. The CDR3 spells CASAPSPGTSGSYEQYF. The CDR3 region has the DNA TGTGCTAGTGCTCCTTCTCCCGGGACTAGCGGGTCCTACGAGCAGTACTTC.

This CDR3 reads CASADSGGTSNYGYTF. CDR3 DNA sequence: TGTGCCAGCGCAGACAGTGGGGGGACCTCCAACTATGGCTACACCTTC. The chain employs TRBV2 and TRBJ1-2, with D possibly being TRBD1 (5 bases). Germline CDR1 SNHLY, CDR2 FYNNEI. This CDR3 region has 16 residues. V was clipped by 8 bases and J by 2 bases, with 21 bases between them.